The rows below give T cell receptor beta chains drawn from one sample of a study of blood T cell repertoires in COVID-19. TCRdb's table, derived via immunoSEQ multiplex PCR, lists solely in-frame clones and lacks some. The data contain 35,000 to 55,000 clones, about four fifths of them singletons. Input material: peripheral blood. The receptors were sampled from a woman in her sixties or seventies with acute or convalescent COVID-19. CDR3s include the opening cysteine and the closing phenylalanine or tryptophan. The order of the fields is clone size, V gene, D gene, J gene, CDR3 protein, CDR3 DNA. A D gene is named only where the DNA matches it firmly. A row's size may be missing; if present it is once, few, many or a size class.

clone size: NA; V gene: TRBV9; D gene: TRBD2; J gene: TRBJ2-7; CDR3 protein: CASSPGGVGRGYEQYF; CDR3 DNA: TGTGCCAGCAGCCCAGGTGGGGTAGGGAGGGGATACGAGCAGTACTTC
clone size: NA; V gene: TRBV11-3; D gene: TRBD1; J gene: TRBJ1-3; CDR3 protein: CASSKPGQGAGNTIYF; CDR3 DNA: TGTGCCAGCAGCAAACCGGGACAGGGGGCAGGAAACACCATATATTTT
clone size: NA; V gene: TRBV21-1; D gene: NA; J gene: TRBJ2-7; CDR3 protein: CASSKAGRLSYEQYF; CDR3 DNA: TGTGCCAGCAGCAAAGCGGGCAGGCTCTCCTACGAGCAGTACTTC
clone size: NA; V gene: TRBV5-1; D gene: TRBD1; J gene: TRBJ1-5; CDR3 protein: CASSLEQGVHGGNQPQHF; CDR3 DNA: TGCGCCAGCAGCTTGGAGCAGGGGGTGCATGGGGGCAATCAGCCCCAGCATTTT
clone size: NA; V gene: TRBV9; D gene: TRBD2; J gene: TRBJ2-1; CDR3 protein: CASSVGGDPYNEQFF; CDR3 DNA: TGTGCCAGCAGCGTGGGAGGGGACCCGTACAATGAGCAGTTCTTC
clone size: once; V gene: TRBV11-3; D gene: NA; J gene: TRBJ2-1; CDR3 protein: CASSFGSASYNEQFF; CDR3 DNA: TGTGCCAGCAGCTTTGGGAGTGCGTCCTACAATGAGCAGTTCTTC
clone size: once; V gene: TRBV12-3/TRBV12-4; D gene: NA; J gene: TRBJ1-5; CDR3 protein: CASSGGNQPQHF; CDR3 DNA: TGTGCCAGCAGTGGAGGCAATCAGCCCCAGCATTTT
clone size: NA; V gene: TRBV5-4; D gene: NA; J gene: TRBJ1-1; CDR3 protein: CASSLNLDSSQAFF; CDR3 DNA: TGTGCCAGCAGCTTGAATCTAGACAGCTCTCAAGCTTTCTTT
clone size: NA; V gene: TRBV19; D gene: TRBD1; J gene: TRBJ1-2; CDR3 protein: CASSKAQGTLWGYTF; CDR3 DNA: TGTGCCAGTAGTAAGGCACAGGGGACCCTTTGGGGCTACACCTTC
clone size: NA; V gene: TRBV5-4; D gene: NA; J gene: TRBJ1-5; CDR3 protein: CASSSGGLNQPQHF; CDR3 DNA: TGTGCCAGCAGTTCGGGGGGACTCAATCAGCCCCAGCATTTT
clone size: NA; V gene: TRBV7-2; D gene: NA; J gene: TRBJ1-1; CDR3 protein: CASSSQGGNTEAFF; CDR3 DNA: TGTGCCAGCAGCTCTCAAGGGGGGAACACTGAAGCTTTCTTT
clone size: NA; V gene: TRBV30; D gene: TRBD1; J gene: TRBJ1-1; CDR3 protein: CAWSPGADRGRTEAFF; CDR3 DNA: TGTGCCTGGAGCCCTGGGGCCGACAGGGGGCGGACTGAAGCTTTCTTT
clone size: NA; V gene: TRBV19; D gene: TRBD1; J gene: TRBJ1-2; CDR3 protein: CASRPGQGLDGYTF; CDR3 DNA: TGTGCCAGTAGACCCGGACAGGGTCTAGATGGCTACACCTTC
clone size: NA; V gene: TRBV3-1/TRBV3-2; D gene: NA; J gene: TRBJ1-5; CDR3 protein: CASSRSGDKAQHF; CDR3 DNA: TGTGCCAGCAGCCGATCCGGGGATAAGGCCCAGCATTTT
clone size: NA; V gene: TRBV30; D gene: NA; J gene: TRBJ2-7; CDR3 protein: CAWRVGQIGSYEQYF; CDR3 DNA: TGTGCCTGGAGAGTAGGACAGATCGGATCCTACGAGCAGTACTTC
clone size: NA; V gene: TRBV19; D gene: NA; J gene: TRBJ2-1; CDR3 protein: CASSSTGSSYNEQFF; CDR3 DNA: TGTGCCAGTAGTTCCACCGGGAGCTCCTACAATGAGCAGTTCTTC
clone size: NA; V gene: TRBV3-1/TRBV3-2; D gene: TRBD1; J gene: TRBJ1-5; CDR3 protein: CASSQARDSVSNQPQHF; CDR3 DNA: TGTGCCAGCAGCCAGGCTAGGGACAGCGTGAGCAATCAGCCCCAGCATTTT
clone size: NA; V gene: TRBV9; D gene: TRBD2; J gene: TRBJ2-3; CDR3 protein: CASSELAGGPPDTQYF; CDR3 DNA: TGTGCCAGCAGCGAACTAGCGGGAGGGCCACCAGATACGCAGTATTTT
clone size: NA; V gene: TRBV2; D gene: TRBD1; J gene: TRBJ2-7; CDR3 protein: CASFRGQGHEQYF; CDR3 DNA: TGTGCCAGCTTTCGGGGACAGGGGCACGAGCAGTACTTC
clone size: NA; V gene: TRBV29-1; D gene: TRBD1; J gene: TRBJ1-3; CDR3 protein: CSVRQGGSGNTIYF; CDR3 DNA: TGCAGCGTCCGACAGGGAGGCTCTGGAAACACCATATATTTT
clone size: NA; V gene: TRBV10-3; D gene: NA; J gene: TRBJ2-7; CDR3 protein: CAISDDSYEQYF; CDR3 DNA: TGTGCCATCAGCGACGACAGCTACGAGCAGTACTTC
clone size: once; V gene: TRBV19; D gene: NA; J gene: TRBJ2-7; CDR3 protein: CASTATQGEQYF; CDR3 DNA: TGTGCCAGTACCGCGACCCAGGGCGAGCAGTACTTC
clone size: NA; V gene: TRBV5-4; D gene: TRBD1; J gene: TRBJ1-6; CDR3 protein: CASSRDRSSYNSPLHF; CDR3 DNA: TGTGCCAGCAGCCGGGACAGGAGCTCCTATAATTCACCCCTCCACTTT
clone size: NA; V gene: TRBV6-5; D gene: NA; J gene: TRBJ2-3; CDR3 protein: CASSSIRDTQYF; CDR3 DNA: TGTGCCAGCAGTTCCATCCGGGATACGCAGTATTTT
clone size: NA; V gene: TRBV9; D gene: TRBD2; J gene: TRBJ2-1; CDR3 protein: CASSLAGAYNEQFF; CDR3 DNA: TGTGCCAGCAGCCTAGCGGGGGCCTACAATGAGCAGTTCTTC
clone size: NA; V gene: TRBV19; D gene: NA; J gene: TRBJ2-1; CDR3 protein: CASSVLQDRGQFF; CDR3 DNA: TGTGCCAGTAGTGTCCTCCAAGACCGGGGGCAGTTCTTC
clone size: NA; V gene: TRBV19; D gene: TRBD1; J gene: TRBJ1-3; CDR3 protein: CASSAQNRGRSGNTIYF; CDR3 DNA: TGTGCCAGTAGTGCCCAAAACAGGGGAAGGTCTGGAAACACCATATATTTT
clone size: NA; V gene: TRBV24-1; D gene: TRBD2; J gene: TRBJ2-1; CDR3 protein: CATSDLKRGLSYNEQFF; CDR3 DNA: TGTGCCACCAGTGATTTGAAGCGGGGCTTGTCCTACAATGAGCAGTTCTTC
clone size: once; V gene: TRBV6-6; D gene: TRBD2; J gene: TRBJ2-3; CDR3 protein: CASSYSKRGITDTQYF; CDR3 DNA: TGTGCCAGCAGTTACTCGAAGCGGGGAATTACAGATACGCAGTATTTT
clone size: once; V gene: TRBV28; D gene: NA; J gene: TRBJ1-2; CDR3 protein: CASSLGDYGYTF; CDR3 DNA: TGTGCCAGCAGCCTAGGGGACTATGGCTACACCTTC
clone size: few; V gene: TRBV14; D gene: TRBD1; J gene: TRBJ2-7; CDR3 protein: CASSLRTGGGSYEQYF; CDR3 DNA: TGTGCCAGCAGCCTTAGGACAGGGGGCGGCTCCTACGAGCAGTACTTC
clone size: few; V gene: TRBV7-6; D gene: NA; J gene: TRBJ1-1; CDR3 protein: CASSLGQVNTEAFF; CDR3 DNA: TGTGCCAGCAGCTTAGGCCAGGTGAACACTGAAGCTTTCTTT
clone size: few; V gene: TRBV19; D gene: NA; J gene: TRBJ2-1; CDR3 protein: CASSINREVQGGNEQFF; CDR3 DNA: TGTGCCAGTAGTATAAATCGAGAGGTTCAGGGGGGCAATGAGCAGTTCTTC
clone size: few; V gene: TRBV28; D gene: TRBD1; J gene: TRBJ1-5; CDR3 protein: CASSSRDRVYQPQHF; CDR3 DNA: TGTGCCAGCAGTTCCCGGGACAGGGTGTATCAGCCCCAGCATTTT
clone size: NA; V gene: TRBV11-2; D gene: NA; J gene: TRBJ1-5; CDR3 protein: CASSLGARSNQPQHF; CDR3 DNA: TGTGCCAGCAGCTTAGGAGCAAGAAGCAATCAGCCCCAGCATTTT
clone size: NA; V gene: TRBV24-1; D gene: TRBD1; J gene: TRBJ1-4; CDR3 protein: CATSEAGTGDEKLFF; CDR3 DNA: TGTGCCACCAGTGAGGCCGGGACAGGGGACGAAAAACTGTTTTTT
clone size: NA; V gene: TRBV10-3; D gene: TRBD1; J gene: TRBJ2-2; CDR3 protein: CAISRQGQDGELFF; CDR3 DNA: TGTGCCATCAGCCGACAGGGCCAGGACGGGGAGCTGTTTTTT
clone size: NA; V gene: TRBV9; D gene: NA; J gene: TRBJ1-3; CDR3 protein: CASSVGGNSGNTIYF; CDR3 DNA: TGTGCCAGCAGCGTAGGCGGAAACTCTGGAAACACCATATATTTT
clone size: NA; V gene: TRBV5-1; D gene: TRBD2; J gene: TRBJ2-1; CDR3 protein: CASSIAGGFLHEQFF; CDR3 DNA: TGCGCCAGCAGCATAGCGGGAGGATTCCTACATGAGCAGTTCTTC
clone size: NA; V gene: TRBV7-2; D gene: NA; J gene: TRBJ1-3; CDR3 protein: CASSRGSGNTIYF; CDR3 DNA: TGTGCCAGCAGCAGGGGGTCTGGAAACACCATATATTTT
clone size: NA; V gene: TRBV19; D gene: NA; J gene: TRBJ2-5; CDR3 protein: CASSRRVLTNNTQYF; CDR3 DNA: TGTGCCAGTAGTCGCAGGGTTTTAACCAATAATACCCAGTACTTC